This TCR beta chain was recorded in a study of blood T cell repertoires in COVID-19. On the study more broadly: Samples taken during acute and convalescent COVID-19 were collected in the United States, Italy and Spain. The cDNA or gDNA used as material had been derived from T cells, B-cell-depleted T cells, or PBMCs.

The protocol was immunoSEQ multiplex PCR, while the TCRdb copy is restricted to in-frame clones and leaves out a portion. The profile shows approximately 81,000 clones, 91% of them singletons. CDR3 length: 16 amino acids. Trimming removed 3 bases at V and 7 bases at J, with 19 bases between. Germline CDR1 is WSHSY and CDR2 is SAAADI. Sequenced sample: peripheral blood. The V gene is TRBV10-2, the J gene TRBJ2-4; D not resolved. The sequence derives from a woman in her forties or fifties in a cohort sampled during active COVID-19. The CDR3 loop reads CASSDPDRGVLNIQYF. CDR3 DNA: TGCGCCAGCAGTGACCCCGATCGAGGAGTTTTGAACATTCAGTACTTC.